These 16 T cell receptor beta chains originate from one sample sequenced in a study of tumor and adjacent non-tumor tissue in lung cancer. TCRbeta libraries were built with three rounds of nested PCR, modified from ARM-PCR. TCRdb passed the multiplex PCR reads through MiXCR, listing each CDR3 protein once. The sample has 50,000 or so distinct CDR3 sequences, about 79% seen once. The template was RNA from unsorted bulk tissue. Distant lung tissue was collected more than 3 cm away from the tumor edge. Sequences were obtained from distant non-tumor lung tissue. Receptors originate from a woman in her sixties with non-small cell lung cancer.

As for this clonotype: The junction does not match germline at one end; this may be a read error. The rearrangement joins TRBV6-1 to TRBJ2-1; 10 bases align to TRBD2. CDR3 size: 11 residues. Germline CDR1 reads MNHNS; CDR2 reads SASEGT. The CDR3 DNA reads as TGTACCAGCATGGCCCTAGCGGGGGCATTCTTC. This codes for CTSMALAGAFF.

To note about this clonotype: Given the absence of the conserved phenylalanine or tryptophan at the CDR3 end, a read error is likely. The chain uses TRBV4-3 and TRBJ2-5, with no clear D. The CDR3 is 15 residues long. V lost 4 bases to trimming and J lost 2 bases, with 14 bases between them. CDR1 is LGHNA, CDR2 YSLEER, per germline. The CDR3 coding sequence is TGCGCCAGCAGCCGACACCTTGACTCACAAGAGACCCAGTACCTC. This translates into CASSRHLDSQETQYL.

This clonotype was detected ten times or more. The chain links TRBV28 to TRBJ2-2; D perhaps matches TRBD1 (6 bases). V was cut by 2 bases and J by 2 bases, with 9 bases left in between. The V gene's germline CDR1 is MDHEN and CDR2 SYDVKM. The CDR3 runs 15 residues. The DNA of the CDR3 is TGTGCCAGCAGTTTAACAGGGTTAAACACCGGGGAGCTGTTTTTT. Protein product: CASSLTGLNTGELFF.

The chain combines TRBV29-1 with TRBJ2-7; 7 bases map to TRBD1. The germline gives CDR1 SQVTM, CDR2 ANQGSEA. This CDR3 has 12 amino acids. Trimming removed 7 bases from V and 9 bases from J; junction bases left unmatched: 12. CDR3 nucleotide sequence: TGCAGCGCTGAGGGACAGACCTACATGCAGTACTTC. This encodes CSAEGQTYMQYF.

With regard to this clonotype: Since a much larger clone is just one base distant, this may be a read error. The V call is TRBV7-8, the J call TRBJ1-1; weak D call: TRBD1 (6 bases). In germline, CDR1 is SGHVS, CDR2 FQNEAQ. The CDR3 totals 13 residues. DNA for the CDR3: TGTGCCAGCAGCCCTACAGGGAACACTGAAACTTTCTTT. Its protein product is CASSPTGNTETFF.

By share of the sample, this clonotype is medium-sized. The chain joins TRBV11-2 to TRBJ1-2; D gene uncertain. CDR1 SGHAT and CDR2 FQNNGV come from the germline V gene. Trimming removed 5 bases from V and 4 bases from J, with 20 bases in between. This CDR3 has 16 amino acids. This CDR3 reads CASSPKWGTRVYGYTF. The CDR3 DNA is TGTGCCAGCAGCCCCAAATGGGGTACCCGCGTCTATGGCTACACCTTC. Drawing the rest from reference TRBV11-2 and TRBJ1-2, the complete variable domain is EAGVAQSPRYKIIEKRQSVAFWCNPISGHATLYWYQQILGQGPKLLIQFQNNGVVDDSQLPKDRFSAERLKGVDSTLKIQPAKLEDSAVYLCASSPKWGTRVYGYTFGSGTRLTVV.

V gene TRBV10-3 combines with J gene TRBJ2-2; a possible D gene is TRBD1 (6 bases). The CDR3 spans 15 residues. Germline V lookup: CDR1 ENHRY, CDR2 SYGVKD. Trimming removed 4 bases from V and 4 bases from J, with 13 bases in between. For the CDR3, the DNA is TGTGCCATCAGTGGATACAGGGTGGGCACCGGGGAGCTGTTTTTT. Translating it yields CAISGYRVGTGELFF.

Comment on this clonotype: The conserved final phenylalanine or tryptophan is absent from the CDR3, which likely points to a read error. The chain uses TRBV29-1 and TRBJ1-4; the match to TRBD1 covers 7 bases. Germline CDR1 and CDR2: SQVTM and ANQGSEA. The length of the CDR3 is 14 residues. DNA of the CDR3: TGCAACCACAGAGCAGGACAGGACCATGAAAAACTGTTTCTT. Translation: CNHRAGQDHEKLFL.

This sequence joins TRBV24-1 and TRBJ2-5; 11 positions match TRBD1. Germline V lookup: CDR1 KGHDR, CDR2 SFDVKD. Trimming at V came to 3 bases and at J to 5 bases, leaving 4 bases not matched to a gene. This CDR3 has 15 amino acids. CDR3 nucleotide sequence: TGTGCCACCAGTGATAGGACAGGGGGCACGGAGACCCAGTACTTC. Its translation is CATSDRTGGTETQYF.

With regard to this clonotype: Germline and junction disagree at one end, which may indicate a read error. This chain uses TRBV11-3 with TRBJ2-3; weak D call: TRBD2 (7 bases). This CDR3 spans 18 amino acids. Per germline, CDR1 SGHNT and CDR2 YENEEA. DNA for the CDR3: TGTGCCAGCAGCGTAGATCAGGATGGCGGGGGCACCACATATACGCAGTATTTT. Translation gives CASSVDQDGGGTTYTQYF.

This clonotype was picked up many times. Relative to the germline gene, one junction end is altered; a read error may explain this. The V call is TRBV20-1, the J call TRBJ2-1, with 9 bases aligning to TRBD1. The CDR3 contains 15 residues. Per germline, CDR1 DFQATT and CDR2 SNEGSKA (reference sequence). The DNA for the CDR3 is TGCAGTGCTAGACCCCCCGGGACAGGGTACATTGAGCAGTTCTTC. Amino acids: CSARPPGTGYIEQFF.

DNA of the CDR3: TGTGCCTGCGGCCTAGGGGTAGCTCAGCACACCGGGGAGCTGTTTTTT. The encoded protein is CACGLGVAQHTGELFF. This chain connects TRBV6-2 or TRBV6-3 to TRBJ2-2; possibly TRBD1 for D (5 bases). CDR1 is MNHEY and CDR2 is SVGEGT in the germline V gene. CDR3 length equals 16 residues. V was clipped by 11 bases and J by 3 bases, with 22 bases between them.

J is TRBJ2-1 and V is TRBV12-3 or TRBV12-4; 8 bases are shared with TRBD2. Trimming at V came to 6 bases and at J to 4 bases, leaving 11 bases not matched to a gene. The CDR3 totals 16 residues. CDR3 sequence reads: CASRSLAGGLYNEQFF. The CDR3 DNA reads TGTGCCAGCAGATCCCTGGCGGGAGGACTTTACAATGAGCAGTTCTTC.

Points on this clonotype: Here the CDR3 omits its conserved ending phenylalanine or tryptophan, so a read error is the likely source. This chain links TRBV6-6 with TRBJ1-2, with D unresolved. Deletions cut 4 bases from V and 3 bases from J, with 12 bases between. Germline V gives CDR1 MNHNY, CDR2 SVGAGI (reference sequence). The CDR3 runs to 14 residues. CDR3 sequence: CASSSYDSYYGYTL. The CDR3 DNA reads as TGTGCCAGCAGTTCTTACGATTCTTACTATGGCTACACCTTG.

About this clonotype itself: This may be a read error, as it is one base from a much larger clone. The CDR3 does not close with the conserved phenylalanine or tryptophan, likely indicating a read error. The chain employs TRBV28 and TRBJ2-3; 7 bases are a match to TRBD2. This CDR3 spans 15 amino acids. Germline lookup yields CDR1 MDHEN and CDR2 SYDVKM. For the CDR3, the DNA is TGTGTCAGCAGCCGACTAGCCCAGGGTAGAGATACGCAGTATCTT. It translates to CVSSRLAQGRDTQYL.

This clonotype was seen only once. This sequence joins TRBV11-3 and TRBJ2-7, with D maybe TRBD2 (5 bases). The germline gives CDR1 SGHNT, CDR2 YENEEA. Trimming removed 10 bases at V and 4 bases at J, with 14 bases between. This CDR3 region has 12 residues. CDR3 amino acids: CANSAEGYEQYF. The CDR3 DNA sequence: TGTGCCAACAGTGCCGAGGGATACGAGCAGTACTTC.